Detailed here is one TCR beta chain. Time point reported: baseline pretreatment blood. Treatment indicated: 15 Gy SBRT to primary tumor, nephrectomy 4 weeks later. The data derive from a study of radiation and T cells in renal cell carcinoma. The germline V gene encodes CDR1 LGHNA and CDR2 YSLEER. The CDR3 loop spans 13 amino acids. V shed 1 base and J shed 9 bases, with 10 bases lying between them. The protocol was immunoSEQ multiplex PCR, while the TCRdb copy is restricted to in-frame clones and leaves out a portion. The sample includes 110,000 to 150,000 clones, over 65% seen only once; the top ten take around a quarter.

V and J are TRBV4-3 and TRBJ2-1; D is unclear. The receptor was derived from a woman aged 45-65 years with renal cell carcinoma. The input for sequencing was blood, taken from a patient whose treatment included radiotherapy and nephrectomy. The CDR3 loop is CASSQVWEAEQFF. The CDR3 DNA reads TGCGCCAGCAGCCAAGTTTGGGAAGCTGAGCAGTTCTTC.